This TCR beta chain was sequenced during a study of T cell responses to AZD1222 COVID-19 vaccine. The method was immunoSEQ multiplex PCR; TCRdb's version includes in-frame clones alone and lacks a portion of them. The data show approximately 96,000 clones, 85% to 95% seen once. Germline CDR1 reads MNHEY; CDR2 reads SMNVEV (reference sequence). This CDR3 is built from 17 residues. V shed 4 bases and J shed 3 bases, with 19 bases lying between them. Study-wide points: Baseline seropositivity characterized only a handful of AZD1222 recipients. Once two AZD1222 doses were given, Spike-specific TCR breadth and depth went up. Repertoire collection took place solely once the T cell response had peaked. White British ancestry dominated among donors, who included more females, and clonal diversity was possibly underestimated.

In the case of this clone: Its antigen is not identified.

The material sequenced was peripheral blood, taken 28 days after the second AZD1222 dose. This TCR derives from an adult who received the AZD1222 COVID-19 vaccine. J is TRBJ1-5 and V is TRBV27, with D tentatively TRBD1 (6 bases). The DNA of the CDR3 is TGTGCCAGCAGTTCTTCCCCCGGGACACCATTCAATCAGCCCCAGCATTTT. Encoded protein: CASSSSPGTPFNQPQHF.